This entry lists 26 T cell receptor beta chains sequenced from one sample in a study of blood T cell repertoires in COVID-19. Clones were sequenced by immunoSEQ multiplex PCR, and TCRdb holds only the in-frame ones, with some missing. The data show tens of thousands of clones, around 79% seen once. Sequencing used peripheral blood. The receptor source for this set is a woman between 65 and 79 years old with acute or convalescent COVID-19.

The chain joins TRBV4-1 to TRBJ1-1; TRBD1 is a possible D gene (6 bases). V lost 1 base to trimming and J lost 5 bases, with 14 bases between them. The CDR3 runs 15 residues. Germline CDR1 reads MGHRA; CDR2 reads YSYEKL. The CDR3, as DNA: TGCGCCAGCAGCCAAGCCGGGGGCGGGGGGACTGAAGCTTTCTTT. It codes for CASSQAGGGGTEAFF.

This clone has just one count. This chain connects TRBV19 to TRBJ1-2; the D gene is possibly TRBD1 (5 bases). There are 16 residues in the CDR3. The V end was cut by 4 bases, the J end by 4 bases, with 19 bases between. Per germline, CDR1 LNHDA and CDR2 SQIVND (reference sequence). This CDR3 reads CASSKGRAGFGYGYTF. For the CDR3, the DNA is TGTGCCAGTAGTAAGGGGAGGGCGGGCTTCGGCTATGGCTACACCTTC.

The gene calls are TRBV10-1 and TRBJ2-2, with TRBD2 matching over 7 bases. Germline trimming cut 2 bases from V and 4 bases from J; bases unmatched to any gene: 7. The germline gives CDR1 WNHNN, CDR2 SYGVQD (reference sequence). The CDR3 sequence is 16 residues long. CDR3 coding DNA: TGCGCCAGCAGTGAGATTACGGGGGGACCCACCGGGGAGCTGTTTTTT. This sequence encodes CASSEITGGPTGELFF.

This sequence joins TRBV4-1 and TRBJ1-5; tentatively, D is TRBD1 (6 bases). V lost 1 base, J lost 1 base, and 14 bases lay in between. CDR1 is MGHRA, CDR2 YSYEKL, per germline. This CDR3 contains 17 residues. The CDR3 DNA reads TGCGCCAGCAGCCAAGCATCCGGACAGATAAGCAATCAGCCCCAGCATTTT. Its translation: CASSQASGQISNQPQHF.

This clone has a handful of counts. The J gene is TRBJ1-2, the V gene TRBV7-9, with D uncertain. This CDR3 contains 15 residues. Germline V gene lookup returns CDR1 SEHNR and CDR2 FQNEAQ (reference sequence). The V and J ends lost 5 bases and 6 bases respectively, with 19 bases between them. Here the CDR3 reads CASSPRSPEFDGYTF. CDR3 bases: TGTGCCAGCAGCCCCCGGTCCCCGGAGTTTGATGGCTACACCTTC.

This chain links TRBV2 with TRBJ2-2, with 10 bases lining up with TRBD1. This CDR3 region has 16 residues. Germline assignment: CDR1 SNHLY and CDR2 FYNNEI. J gave up 1 base and V 4 bases, and 3 bases lay outside the gene matches. Written as DNA, the CDR3 is TGTGCCAGCAGTGGCCGGGACAGGGGGAACACCGGGGAGCTGTTTTTT. Protein product: CASSGRDRGNTGELFF.

The V call is TRBV18, the J call TRBJ2-5; weak D call: TRBD1 (5 bases). V lost 6 bases and J 5 bases, leaving 13 bases between the germline ends. CDR1 KGHSH and CDR2 LQKENI come from the germline V gene. The CDR3 sequence is 13 residues long. CDR3 nucleotide sequence: TGTGCCAGCTCGCGACAGTCAGGGGAGACCCAGTACTTC. Protein product: CASSRQSGETQYF.

J is TRBJ2-7 and V is TRBV5-1; 9 positions agree with TRBD1. J was trimmed by 5 bases and V by 3 bases; bases with no gene match: 12. The CDR3 totals 16 residues. Germline V gene data show CDR1 as SGHRS and CDR2 as YFSETQ. The CDR3 DNA sequence: TGCGCCAGCAGCTCATTCGGACAGGGGCTCTGGCACGAGCAGTACTTC. Translation: CASSSFGQGLWHEQYF.

The chain links TRBV27 to TRBJ2-7; TRBD2 matches at 8 bases. CDR1 is MNHEY, CDR2 SMNVEV, per germline (reference sequence). There are 19 residues in the CDR3. V lost 4 bases and J lost 3; bases outside the gene matches: 20. This chain's CDR3 is CASSSGTHRGLGVIYEQYV. The CDR3 bases are TGTGCCAGCAGTTCCGGGACCCACCGGGGACTAGGAGTTATCTACGAGCAGTACGTC.

The gene calls are TRBV30 and TRBJ2-1; 11 positions agree with TRBD2. The J segment lost 3 bases and the V segment lost 2 bases, leaving 9 bases of the junction unmatched. The CDR3 extends over 17 amino acids. Per the germline V gene, CDR1 is GTSNPN and CDR2 is SVGIG (reference sequence). CDR3 sequence: CAWSIGYTSGGYNEQFF. The CDR3 DNA reads as TGTGCCTGGAGTATCGGGTATACTAGCGGGGGCTACAATGAGCAGTTCTTC.

J is TRBJ2-7 and V is TRBV2; a possible D gene is TRBD2 (6 bases). Germline V gene data show CDR1 as SNHLY and CDR2 as FYNNEI. CDR3 length equals 17 residues. The V and J ends lost 8 bases and 1 base respectively, with 24 bases between them. This CDR3 reads CASCVGATRRGSYEQYF. The CDR3 DNA reads as TGTGCCAGCTGCGTAGGGGCTACCCGGCGGGGTTCCTACGAGCAGTACTTC.

The sample holds one count of this clone. This chain joins TRBV29-1 and TRBJ1-1; tentatively, D is TRBD1 (5 bases). Germline CDR1 is SQVTM and CDR2 is ANQGSEA. The V end lost 7 bases, the J end lost 4 bases, and 25 bases lay between the germline ends. This CDR3 spans 16 amino acids. CDR3 DNA: TGCAGCGCTGCAGTAGGGGCCAATTTCGGGAGCACTGAAGCTTTCTTT. Translated: CSAAVGANFGSTEAFF.

This chain connects TRBV2 to TRBJ1-2, with D unclear. CDR1 and CDR2 from the germline V gene are SNHLY and FYNNEI. The CDR3 loop spans 12 amino acids. Trimming cost V 8 bases and J 5 bases, with 12 bases left between them. The CDR3 sequence is CASGRARYGYTF. CDR3 DNA sequence: TGTGCCAGCGGGAGGGCAAGGTATGGCTACACCTTC.

CDR3 sequence reads: CASSVAGGGSGANVLTF. Here the CDR3 DNA reads TGTGCCAGCAGCGTAGCGGGGGGGGGCTCTGGGGCCAACGTCCTGACTTTC. This rearrangement joins TRBV9 to TRBJ2-6, with TRBD2 matching over 8 bases. The V segment lost 0 bases and the J segment 0 bases; nucleotides outside the gene matches: 2. The germline CDR1 and CDR2 sequences are SGDLS and YYNGEE. This CDR3 spans 17 amino acids.

Only one count was recorded for this clone. V usage is TRBV6-5 and J usage is TRBJ2-7; D might be TRBD1 (5 bases). The ends were cut back, 10 bases at V and 2 bases at J, with 15 bases in the middle. The CDR3 loop spans 13 amino acids. Germline CDR1 reads MNHEY; CDR2 reads SVGAGI. DNA for the CDR3: TGTGCCATTTCCAGGGATCCGGCCTACGAGCAGTACTTC. Protein: CAISRDPAYEQYF.

This chain uses TRBV5-6 with TRBJ1-1, with TRBD1 matching 8 bases. V gave up 4 bases and J gave up 10 bases; unmatched junction bases: 12. Germline CDR1 is SGHDT and CDR2 is YYEEEE. The CDR3 loop spans 14 amino acids. The chain's CDR3 is CASSRLDREVGAFF. CDR3 DNA sequence: TGTGCCAGCAGCCGATTGGACAGGGAGGTGGGAGCTTTCTTT.

The chain is built from TRBV28 and TRBJ1-2; TRBD1 matches 7 bases. Germline trimming cut 1 base from V and 5 bases from J; bases unmatched to any gene: 4. This CDR3 contains 14 residues. Germline loops: CDR1 MDHEN, CDR2 SYDVKM. CDR3 in DNA: TGTGCCAGCAGTTTATCGACAGGGAGGTATGGCTACACCTTC. It codes for CASSLSTGRYGYTF.

The V and J genes are TRBV12-3 or TRBV12-4 and TRBJ1-1, with D uncertain. The CDR3 is made up of 12 amino acids. Trimming pared 7 bases from V and 5 bases from J, leaving 11 bases between. The DNA of the CDR3 is TGTGCCAGCAAAACGGGAAAAACTGAAGCTTTCTTT. It specifies CASKTGKTEAFF.

V and J are TRBV19 and TRBJ1-5; tentatively, D is TRBD1 (6 bases). This CDR3 has 15 residues. CDR1 is LNHDA, CDR2 SQIVND, per germline (reference sequence). Trimming removed 1 base at V and 6 bases at J, with 13 bases between. The CDR3 nucleotides are TGTGCCAGTAGTATAGCCGGCAGGGGAAGTCAGCCCCAGCATTTT. This translates into CASSIAGRGSQPQHF.

J is TRBJ2-5 and V is TRBV7-9; D unresolved. Trimming removed 1 base at V and 2 bases at J, with 14 bases between. The V gene's germline CDR1 is SEHNR and CDR2 FQNEAQ (reference sequence). The CDR3 has 16 residues. CDR3 DNA: TGTGCCAGCAGCTTAGGGGCTCCGGCGCATCAAGAGACCCAGTACTTC. Its translation is CASSLGAPAHQETQYF.

This clone was seen just once. This chain links TRBV2 with TRBJ1-2; TRBD1 is a possible D gene (6 bases). Trimming removed 8 bases from V and 1 base from J, with 14 bases in between. The germline CDR1 and CDR2 sequences are SNHLY and FYNNEI. The CDR3 has 14 amino acids. Written as DNA, the CDR3 is TGTGCCAGCTGGGGGGGGCGCAATAACTATGGCTACACCTTC. Amino acid sequence: CASWGGRNNYGYTF.

The chain combines TRBV6-5 with TRBJ2-7, with 7 bases aligning to TRBD1. Germline lookup yields CDR1 MNHEY and CDR2 SVGAGI. The J segment lost 7 bases and the V segment lost 4 bases, leaving 7 bases of the junction unmatched. This CDR3 contains 13 residues. CDR3 nucleotide sequence: TGTGCCAGCAGTTGGGACAGTTTGGGTGAGCAGTACGTC. Encoded protein: CASSWDSLGEQYV.

This chain uses TRBV2 with TRBJ2-1; TRBD1 might be the D (5 bases). CDR1 and CDR2 (germline): SNHLY, FYNNEI. Trimming left V 1 base short and J 0 bases short, with 7 bases between. This CDR3 is built from 15 residues. DNA for the CDR3: TGTGCCAGCAGTGAAGGACAGTTCTCCTACAATGAGCAGTTCTTC. It translates to CASSEGQFSYNEQFF.

The genes are TRBV28 and TRBJ2-3; no clear D gene. CDR3 size: 17 residues. CDR1 is MDHEN and CDR2 is SYDVKM in the germline V gene. The V and J ends lost 6 bases and 1 base respectively, with 20 bases between them. The CDR3: CASSLGPLFRGTDTQYF. DNA of the CDR3: TGTGCCAGCAGCCTGGGCCCCTTATTTCGCGGCACAGATACGCAGTATTTT.

The V call is TRBV2, the J call TRBJ2-1, with TRBD2 matching 10 bases. The germline CDR1 and CDR2 sequences are SNHLY and FYNNEI. The CDR3 is made up of 16 amino acids. V was pared by 9 bases and J by 4 bases, with 12 bases of the junction left unmatched. CDR3 residues: CASFLGLAGEYNEQFF. In nucleotides, the CDR3 is TGTGCCAGTTTCCTTGGTCTAGCGGGGGAATACAATGAGCAGTTCTTC.

The rearrangement links TRBV27 to TRBJ2-4; 8 bases are shared with TRBD1. Germline values: CDR1 MNHEY, CDR2 SMNVEV (reference sequence). With 4 bases clipped from V and 2 bases from J, the junction kept 10 bases outside the gene matches. The CDR3 is 17 residues long. CDR3 bases: TGTGCCAGCAGTTCATTTGCAGGGGGCTGGACCAAAAACATTCAGTACTTC. Its translation: CASSSFAGGWTKNIQYF.